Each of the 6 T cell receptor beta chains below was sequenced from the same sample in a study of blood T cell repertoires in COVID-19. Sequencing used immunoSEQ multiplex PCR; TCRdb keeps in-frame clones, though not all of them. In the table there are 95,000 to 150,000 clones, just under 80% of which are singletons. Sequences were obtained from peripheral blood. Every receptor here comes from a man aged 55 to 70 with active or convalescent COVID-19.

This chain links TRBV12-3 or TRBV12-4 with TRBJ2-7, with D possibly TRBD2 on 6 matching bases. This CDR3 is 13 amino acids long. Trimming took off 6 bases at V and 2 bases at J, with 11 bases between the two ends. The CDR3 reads CASSLGGTYEQYF. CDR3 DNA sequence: TGTGCCAGCAGCTTGGGGGGTACCTACGAGCAGTACTTC.

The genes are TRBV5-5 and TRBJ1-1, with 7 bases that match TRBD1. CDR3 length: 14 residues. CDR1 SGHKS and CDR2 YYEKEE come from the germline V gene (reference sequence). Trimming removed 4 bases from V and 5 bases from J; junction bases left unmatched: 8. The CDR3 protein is CASSPSTGWTEAFF. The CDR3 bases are TGTGCCAGCAGCCCCTCGACAGGGTGGACTGAAGCTTTCTTT.

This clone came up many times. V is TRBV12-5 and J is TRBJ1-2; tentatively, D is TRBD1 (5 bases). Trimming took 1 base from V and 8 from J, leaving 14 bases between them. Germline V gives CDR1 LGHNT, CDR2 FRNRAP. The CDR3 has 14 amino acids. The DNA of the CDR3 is TGTGCTAGTGGTTTGGGATCACAGGTCGGCGGCTACACCTTC. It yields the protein CASGLGSQVGGYTF.

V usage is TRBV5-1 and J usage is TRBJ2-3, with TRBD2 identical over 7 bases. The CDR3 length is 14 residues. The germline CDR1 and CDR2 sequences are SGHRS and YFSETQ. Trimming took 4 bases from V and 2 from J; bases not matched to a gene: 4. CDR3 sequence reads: CASSLGRTTDTQYF. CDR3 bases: TGCGCCAGCAGCCTCGGGAGGACCACAGATACGCAGTATTTT.

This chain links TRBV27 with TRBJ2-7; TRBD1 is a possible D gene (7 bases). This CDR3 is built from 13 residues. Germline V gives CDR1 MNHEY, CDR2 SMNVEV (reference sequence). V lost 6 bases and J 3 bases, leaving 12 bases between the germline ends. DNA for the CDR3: TGTGCCAGCAGCAGGGGGGCAGGCTACGAGCAGTACTTC. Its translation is CASSRGAGYEQYF.

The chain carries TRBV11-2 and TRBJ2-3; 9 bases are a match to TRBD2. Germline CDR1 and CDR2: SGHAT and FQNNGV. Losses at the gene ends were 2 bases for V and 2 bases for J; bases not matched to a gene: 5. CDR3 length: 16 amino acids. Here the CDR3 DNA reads TGTGCCAGCAGCTTATCCGGGACTAGCAACACAGATACGCAGTATTTT. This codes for CASSLSGTSNTDTQYF.